This T cell receptor beta chain was recorded in a study of control samples from healthy donors and cancer patients. CDR1 and CDR2 from the germline V gene are WSHSY and SAAADI. The CDR3 loop spans 11 amino acids. The ends were cut back, 6 bases at V and 9 bases at J, with 9 bases in the middle. The protocol was immunoSEQ multiplex PCR, while the TCRdb copy is restricted to in-frame clones and leaves out a portion. This sample carries about 120,000 clones, around nine tenths of them seen once, and the ten largest clones take less than 7%. This sequence was found in a man in his late teens or twenties in good health. Sequencing was carried out using blood. V and J are TRBV10-2 and TRBJ2-1; D is perhaps TRBD2 (7 bases). The CDR3 DNA reads as TGCGCCAGCAGGGGAGGGGGTGAGCAGTTCTTC. Its translation is CASRGGGEQFF.